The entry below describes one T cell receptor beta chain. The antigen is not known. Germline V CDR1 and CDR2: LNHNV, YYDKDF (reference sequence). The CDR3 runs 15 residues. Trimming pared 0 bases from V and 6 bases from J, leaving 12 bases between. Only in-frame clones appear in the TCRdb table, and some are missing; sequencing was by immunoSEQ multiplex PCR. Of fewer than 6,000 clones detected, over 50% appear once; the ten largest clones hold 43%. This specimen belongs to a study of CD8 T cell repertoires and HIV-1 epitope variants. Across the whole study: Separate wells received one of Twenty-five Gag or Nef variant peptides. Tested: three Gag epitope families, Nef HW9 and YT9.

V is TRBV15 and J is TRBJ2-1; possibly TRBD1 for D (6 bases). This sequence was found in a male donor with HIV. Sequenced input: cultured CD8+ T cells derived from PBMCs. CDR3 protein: CATSRDRGKFNEQFF. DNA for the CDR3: TGTGCCACCAGCAGAGACAGGGGTAAATTCAATGAGCAGTTCTTC.